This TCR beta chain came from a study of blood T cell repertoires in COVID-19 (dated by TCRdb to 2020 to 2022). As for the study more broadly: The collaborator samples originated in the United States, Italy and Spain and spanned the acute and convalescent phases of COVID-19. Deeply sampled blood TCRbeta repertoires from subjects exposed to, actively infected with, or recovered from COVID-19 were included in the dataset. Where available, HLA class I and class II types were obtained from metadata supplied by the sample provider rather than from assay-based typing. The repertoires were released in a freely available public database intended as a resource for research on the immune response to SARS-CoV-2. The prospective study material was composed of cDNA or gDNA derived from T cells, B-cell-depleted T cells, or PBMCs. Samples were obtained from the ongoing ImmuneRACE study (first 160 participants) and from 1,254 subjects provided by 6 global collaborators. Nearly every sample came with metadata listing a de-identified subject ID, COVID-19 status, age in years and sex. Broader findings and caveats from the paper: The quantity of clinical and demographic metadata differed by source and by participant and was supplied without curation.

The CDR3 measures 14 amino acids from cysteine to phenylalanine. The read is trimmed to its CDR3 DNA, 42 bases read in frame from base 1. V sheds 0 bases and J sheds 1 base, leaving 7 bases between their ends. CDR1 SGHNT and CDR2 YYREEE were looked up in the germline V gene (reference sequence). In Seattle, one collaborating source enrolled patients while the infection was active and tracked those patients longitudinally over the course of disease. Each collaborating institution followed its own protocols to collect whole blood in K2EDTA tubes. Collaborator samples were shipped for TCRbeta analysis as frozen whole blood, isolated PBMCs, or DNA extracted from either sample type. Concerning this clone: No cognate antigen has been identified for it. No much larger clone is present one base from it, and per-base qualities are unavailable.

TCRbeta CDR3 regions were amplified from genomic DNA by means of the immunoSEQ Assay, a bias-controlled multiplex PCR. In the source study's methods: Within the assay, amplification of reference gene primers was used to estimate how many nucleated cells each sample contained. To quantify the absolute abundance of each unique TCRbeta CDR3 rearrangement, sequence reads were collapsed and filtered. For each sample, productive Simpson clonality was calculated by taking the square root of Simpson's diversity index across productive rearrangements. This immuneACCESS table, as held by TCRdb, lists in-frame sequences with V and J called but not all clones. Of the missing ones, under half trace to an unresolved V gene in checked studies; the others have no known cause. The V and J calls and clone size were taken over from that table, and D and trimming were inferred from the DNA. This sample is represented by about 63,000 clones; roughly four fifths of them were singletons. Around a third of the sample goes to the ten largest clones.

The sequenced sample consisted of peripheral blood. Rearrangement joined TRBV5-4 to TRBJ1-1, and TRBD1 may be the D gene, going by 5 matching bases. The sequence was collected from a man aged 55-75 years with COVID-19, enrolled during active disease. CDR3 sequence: CASSLGTRNTEAFF. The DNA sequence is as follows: TGTGCCAGCAGCTTGGGGACAAGGAACACTGAAGCTTTCTTT. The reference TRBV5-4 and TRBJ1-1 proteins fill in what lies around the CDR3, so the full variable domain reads ETGVTQSPTHLIKTRGQQVTLRCSSQSGHNTVSWYQQALGQGPQFIFQYYREEENGRGNFPPRFSGLQFPNYSSELNVNALELDDSALYLCASSLGTRNTEAFFGQGTRLTVV.